These 30 T cell receptor beta chains share one sample of origin, sequenced in a study of cytomegalovirus exposure and HLA in healthy donors. The PCR was carried out with 60 Vbeta primers and 13 Jbeta primers. The data were produced by immunoSEQ multiplex PCR, yet TCRdb's version contains in-frame clones alone and is incomplete. The table shows some 140,000 clones, with roughly 77% occurring only once. Sample: PBMCs. The origin of the receptors is a man younger than 45 in good health.

The sample holds a few counts of this clone. This chain connects TRBV5-1 to TRBJ1-1; possible D gene TRBD1, 6 bases. The germline V and J ends were trimmed by 6 bases and 7 bases, with 10 bases remaining between them. The CDR3 length is 11 residues. Germline CDR1 SGHRS, CDR2 YFSETQ. The CDR3 DNA follows: TGCGCCAGCACCCAAGGGGGTGAAGCTTTCTTT. It encodes CASTQGGEAFF.

This chain connects TRBV11-3 to TRBJ2-5, with 8 bases that match TRBD2. The CDR3 has 16 residues. Trimming removed 5 bases from V and 5 bases from J; junction bases left unmatched: 13. Germline CDR1 SGHNT, CDR2 YENEEA. CDR3 amino acids: CASSPRLAKSRETQYF. The CDR3 DNA is TGTGCCAGCAGCCCTAGACTAGCGAAGAGCCGGGAGACCCAGTACTTC.

The chain joins TRBV4-1 to TRBJ2-1; TRBD1 is a possible D gene (6 bases). This CDR3 is built from 16 residues. V lost 1 base to trimming and J lost 9 bases, with 19 bases between them. The V gene's germline CDR1 is MGHRA and CDR2 YSYEKL. DNA of the CDR3: TGCGCCAGCAGCCAAGGGGAAGGGGGAAGCGACGCTGAGCAGTTCTTC. Amino acid sequence: CASSQGEGGSDAEQFF.

This clone was recorded a few times. This sample includes further DNA sequences coding for the same CDR3. The CDR3 region has the DNA TGTGCCAGCTCACCGGGACAGAATCAGCCCCAGCATTTT. This codes for CASSPGQNQPQHF. This rearrangement joins TRBV18 to TRBJ1-5, with 7 bases matching TRBD1. The CDR3 spans 13 residues. CDR1 and CDR2 (germline): KGHSH, LQKENI. The trim removed 3 bases at V and 4 bases at J, leaving 0 bases unmatched.

A word on this clone: Other DNA sequences of this sample code for an identical CDR3. The rearrangement uses TRBV5-1 and TRBJ1-1, with 9 nucleotides matching TRBD1. The germline V gene has CDR1 SGHRS and CDR2 YFSETQ. Trimming removed 5 bases from V and 8 bases from J; junction bases left unmatched: 13. This CDR3 region has 15 residues. CDR3 loop: CASRQQQGAVGEAFF. CDR3 DNA sequence: TGCGCCAGCAGGCAACAACAGGGGGCCGTGGGGGAAGCTTTCTTT.

The chain links TRBV6-1 to TRBJ1-1, with a tentative D call TRBD1 (5 bases). CDR3 length: 15 residues. V dropped 4 bases and J dropped 0 bases, with 12 bases sitting between them. The germline V gene encodes CDR1 MNHNS and CDR2 SASEGT. The DNA of the CDR3 is TGTGCCAGCAGTGCTAGAGGGGAGGTGAACACTGAAGCTTTCTTT. Protein: CASSARGEVNTEAFF.

The chain uses TRBV7-6 and TRBJ2-2; no definite D call. The CDR3 contains 12 residues. V was pared by 4 bases and J by 7 bases, with 7 bases between. Germline-derived CDR1 and CDR2 are SGHVS and FNYEAQ. CDR3: CASSSSVGELFF. The CDR3 DNA reads as TGTGCCAGCAGCTCGAGCGTCGGGGAGCTGTTTTTT.

This clone was recorded a few times. The rearrangement uses TRBV18 and TRBJ2-1, with D possibly being TRBD1 (5 bases). This CDR3 is built from 14 residues. Trimming removed 3 bases at V and 6 bases at J, with 12 bases between. Germline CDR1 KGHSH, CDR2 LQKENI. CDR3 DNA sequence: TGTGCCAGCTCACCCGCAAGAAGGGGCAATGAGCAGTTCTTC. This codes for CASSPARRGNEQFF.

CDR3 nucleotide sequence: TGTGCCAGCAGCTTAGGGGACAGTTATGGCTACACCTTC. Translation gives CASSLGDSYGYTF. The V call is TRBV7-2, the J call TRBJ1-2, with 7 bases that match TRBD1. This CDR3 is built from 13 residues. After removal of 1 base from V and 5 bases from J, the junction contained 1 base not matched to a gene. Looked up from germline, CDR1 is SGHTA and CDR2 is FQGNSA. Together with reference TRBV7-2 and TRBJ1-2, the CDR3 gives the full variable domain: GAGVSQSPSNKVTEKGKDVELRCDPISGHTALYWYRQSLGQGLEFLIYFQGNSAPDKSGLPSDRFSAERTGGSVSTLTIQRTQQEDSAVYLCASSLGDSYGYTFGSGTRLTVV.

This clone has a handful of counts. The chain is built from TRBV20-1 and TRBJ2-7; D is possibly TRBD1 (6 bases). This CDR3 is built from 11 residues. Germline CDR1 and CDR2: DFQATT and SNEGSKA (reference sequence). V lost 6 bases, J lost 6 bases, and 12 bases lay in between. Written as DNA, the CDR3 is TGCAGTGCATACAGGGTTCCCGAGCAGTACTTC. Protein sequence: CSAYRVPEQYF.

For this clone: At one end, the junction sequence differs from germline, possibly due to a read error. The rearrangement links TRBV7-9 to TRBJ2-3; 13 bases map to TRBD2. The CDR3 is 17 residues long. Germline CDR1 is SEHNR and CDR2 is FQNEAQ (reference sequence). CDR3 protein: CSSSAGLAGVRTDTQYF. In nucleotides, the CDR3 is TGTTCCAGCAGCGCCGGACTAGCGGGAGTGAGGACAGATACGCAGTATTTT.

V is TRBV30 and J is TRBJ2-3, with TRBD2 matching over 8 bases. The germline V gene has CDR1 GTSNPN and CDR2 SVGIG (reference sequence). The CDR3 has 13 amino acids. V gave up 3 bases and J gave up 3 bases; unmatched junction bases: 2. Here the CDR3 DNA reads TGTGCCTGGAGGGCGGGAGGTACAGATACGCAGTATTTT. It is translated as CAWRAGGTDTQYF.

In DNA, the CDR3 is TGTGCCAGCAGCTTCTTCGGGCGGGGGAGCGAAAAACTGTTTTTT. It codes for CASSFFGRGSEKLFF. The chain joins TRBV7-2 to TRBJ1-4; TRBD1 might be the D (5 bases). The CDR3 consists of 15 residues. The germline gives CDR1 SGHTA, CDR2 FQGNSA. V was cut by 3 bases and J by 8 bases, with 16 bases left in between.

This chain joins TRBV7-9 and TRBJ1-2; no firm D call. The CDR3 is 12 residues long. Between the trimmed V and J ends, which lost 4 bases and 4 bases, there was a span of 7 bases. Germline values: CDR1 SEHNR, CDR2 FQNEAQ (reference sequence). In DNA, the CDR3 is TGTGCCAGCAGCTATCAGTCCTATGGCTACACCTTC. Its protein product is CASSYQSYGYTF.

V and J are TRBV5-5 and TRBJ2-7, with D possibly TRBD2 on 5 matching bases. V was pared by 2 bases and J by 4 bases, with 13 bases between. The CDR3 has 14 residues. The germline gives CDR1 SGHKS, CDR2 YYEKEE (reference sequence). The CDR3 coding sequence is TGTGCCAGCAGCTTAGAGGGCCCCGAGTACGAGCAGTACTTC. Amino acid sequence: CASSLEGPEYEQYF.

This clone came up a few times. V and J are TRBV7-9 and TRBJ2-3; tentative D call: TRBD1 (5 bases). This CDR3 comprises 15 residues. Germline assignment: CDR1 SEHNR and CDR2 FQNEAQ (reference sequence). Trimming stripped 5 bases from V and 2 bases from J, with 14 bases between. Here the CDR3 reads CASSPRAGSTDTQYF. The CDR3 DNA is TGTGCCAGCAGCCCCCGAGCAGGGTCCACAGATACGCAGTATTTT.

The chain combines TRBV4-1 with TRBJ2-7; 12 bases align to TRBD1. CDR3 length: 16 residues. Losses at the gene ends were 1 base for V and 4 bases for J; bases not matched to a gene: 5. The germline V gene has CDR1 MGHRA and CDR2 YSYEKL. The CDR3 region is CASSQVGTGGVYEQYF. For the CDR3, the DNA is TGCGCCAGCAGCCAAGTGGGGACAGGGGGCGTGTACGAGCAGTACTTC.

The chain is built from TRBV18 and TRBJ2-3; the D is unclear. Trimming took 0 bases from V and 1 from J, leaving 8 bases between them. The CDR3 loop spans 15 amino acids. The germline CDR1 and CDR2 sequences are KGHSH and LQKENI. The CDR3 sequence: CASSPPWLGTDTQYF. CDR3 coding DNA: TGTGCCAGCTCACCACCCTGGCTAGGCACAGATACGCAGTATTTT.

The rearrangement uses TRBV7-3 and TRBJ2-3; D may be TRBD1 (5 bases). Trimming cost V 1 base and J 0 bases, with 11 bases left between them. This CDR3 comprises 16 residues. Germline loops: CDR1 SGHTA, CDR2 FQGTGA. CDR3 DNA sequence: TGTGCCAGCAGCTTAAAGGGCAGGGAAAGCACAGATACGCAGTATTTT. It encodes CASSLKGRESTDTQYF.

This chain joins TRBV5-1 and TRBJ2-3; 7 positions agree with TRBD2. The V gene end was trimmed by 4 bases and the J gene end by 4 bases; junction bases not matched to a gene: 9. The CDR3 extends over 15 amino acids. Germline CDR1 and CDR2: SGHRS and YFSETQ. CDR3 region: CASSRMGGPSDTQYF. For the CDR3, the DNA is TGCGCCAGCAGCCGGATGGGAGGGCCTTCAGATACGCAGTATTTT.

The V and J genes are TRBV7-9 and TRBJ2-1; TRBD2 matches 14 bases. The CDR3 spans 15 residues. V was clipped by 5 bases and J by 7 bases; unmatched bases: 4. Per the germline V gene, CDR1 is SEHNR and CDR2 is FQNEAQ (reference sequence). The CDR3 DNA is TGTGCCAGCAGCCCGACTAGCGGGAGGGGGAATGAGCAGTTCTTC. It translates to CASSPTSGRGNEQFF.

V is TRBV7-3 and J is TRBJ2-4; 8 bases are a match to TRBD2. Per germline, CDR1 SGHTA and CDR2 FQGTGA. This CDR3 comprises 14 residues. V shed 5 bases and J 8 bases; nucleotides not matched to a gene: 8. The chain's CDR3 is CASSQNGRADIQYF. CDR3 bases: TGTGCCAGCAGCCAAAACGGGAGGGCCGACATTCAGTACTTC.

The sample holds a few counts of this clone. V is TRBV5-4 and J is TRBJ2-7; D unresolved. This CDR3 is 12 amino acids long. The germline V and J ends were trimmed by 0 bases and 7 bases, with 8 bases remaining between them. CDR1 is SGHNT and CDR2 is YYREEE in the germline V gene (reference sequence). The CDR3 DNA sequence: TGTGCCAGCAGCTTGGTCTTCGGTGAGCAGTACTTC. Amino acids: CASSLVFGEQYF.

The chain employs TRBV23-1 and TRBJ1-1; TRBD1 is a possible D gene (6 bases). TRBV23-1 belongs to the ORF category, with a function that is uncertain. V dropped 6 bases and J dropped 1 base, with 15 bases sitting between them. The CDR3 totals 15 residues. CDR3 amino acids: CASRGTPRENTEAFF. The CDR3, as DNA: TGCGCCAGCAGGGGGACACCCCGAGAGAACACTGAAGCTTTCTTT.

This sequence joins TRBV6-4 and TRBJ2-3; 8 bases are a match to TRBD2. V trimming: 4 bases; J trimming: 5 bases; junction bases outside the gene matches: 8. CDR3 size: 15 residues. Germline V gives CDR1 MRHNA, CDR2 SNTAGT. The CDR3 region has the DNA TGTGCCAGCAGTGTCGGGCCGGGAGGGCTAGATACGCAGTATTTT. Protein: CASSVGPGGLDTQYF.

This chain uses TRBV7-9 with TRBJ2-7, with 11 positions matching TRBD2. Germline V gene sequence: CDR1 SEHNR, CDR2 FQNEAQ (reference sequence). Trimming took 4 bases from V and 3 from J; bases not matched to a gene: 17. The CDR3 is 19 residues long. CDR3 DNA: TGTGCCAGCAGCTCCCCGACCGGGACTAGCGGAGGTTCGGTCTACGAGCAGTACTTC. It is translated as CASSSPTGTSGGSVYEQYF.

The chain combines TRBV6-1 with TRBJ1-3, with D tentatively TRBD1 (5 bases). With 8 bases removed from V and 1 base from J, the gap between germline ends came to 12 bases. Germline V lookup: CDR1 MNHNS, CDR2 SASEGT. The length of the CDR3 is 14 residues. CDR3 coding DNA: TGTGCCAGCCCCCCCCAGGGATCTGGAAACACCATATATTTT. Its protein is CASPPQGSGNTIYF.

There are a few counts of this clone. The chain combines TRBV7-9 with TRBJ2-2; 8 bases are shared with TRBD1. The length of the CDR3 is 16 residues. Germline-derived CDR1 and CDR2 are SEHNR and FQNEAQ (reference sequence). Germline trimming cut 5 bases from V and 3 bases from J; bases unmatched to any gene: 8. The DNA for the CDR3 is TGTGCCAGCAGCGACGACCAGGGGGCGGACACCGGGGAGCTGTTTTTT. Translated: CASSDDQGADTGELFF.

The V call is TRBV30, the J call TRBJ2-7; 14 bases match TRBD2. CDR1 and CDR2 (germline): GTSNPN, SVGIG (reference sequence). The CDR3 runs to 15 residues. The V gene end was trimmed by 2 bases and the J gene end by 6 bases; junction bases not matched to a gene: 6. CDR3 in amino acids: CAWSRLAGGQGEQYF. The CDR3 coding sequence is TGTGCCTGGAGTAGACTAGCGGGAGGGCAAGGCGAGCAGTACTTC.

This clone has just one count. The V call is TRBV7-8, the J call TRBJ1-2; D is possibly TRBD1 (6 bases). This CDR3 is 15 amino acids long. V was cut by 5 bases and J by 7 bases, with 20 bases left in between. CDR1 SGHVS and CDR2 FQNEAQ come from the germline V gene. The CDR3 region has the DNA TGTGCCAGCAGCCTCGCTCGTGGGGGCTTCAGTGGCTACACCTTC. Its translation: CASSLARGGFSGYTF. Based on the CDR3 plus reference TRBV7-8 and TRBJ1-2, the full variable domain is GAGVSQSPRYKVAKRGQDVALRCDPISGHVSLFWYQQALGQGPEFLTYFQNEAQLDKSGLPSDRFFAERPEGSVSTLKIQRTQQEDSAVYLCASSLARGGFSGYTFGSGTRLTVV.